These 18 T cell receptor beta chains were sequenced from one sample in a study of molecular identifiers for immune sequencing clone quantification. TCRdb re-called the PCR reads with MiXCR, one entry per CDR3 protein. The sample includes roughly 630,000 distinct CDR3 sequences, about 25% of them seen just once. Sequencing was done on a sample of naive CD8+ T cells from blood, with Jurkat cell RNA spiked in. The subset denotes: FACS-sorted CD8+CD4-CCR7+CD45RA+ naive T cells. The receptors come from a human donor in good health. Some libraries in this study had Jurkat cell RNA spiked in.

The chain is built from TRBV5-2 and TRBJ2-3; the table names TRBD1, a call not compared with the DNA. TRBV5-2 is a known pseudogene. The CDR3 runs to 16 residues. The CDR3 spells CASSPDRTASTDTQYF. The CDR3 region has the DNA TGTGCCAGCAGCCCCGATCGAACGGCTAGCACAGATACGCAGTATTTT.

The chain's CDR3 is CAWSDWAYTEAFF. The CDR3 DNA sequence: TGTGCCTGGAGTGACTGGGCATACACTGAAGCTTTCTTT. The V gene is TRBV30, the J gene TRBJ1-1; the D is unclear. CDR3 length: 13 amino acids. V lost 1 base, J lost 3 bases, and 9 bases lay in between. Germline V gives CDR1 GTSNPN, CDR2 SVGIG (reference sequence).

With respect to this clonotype: Since a much larger clone is just one base distant, this may be a read error. V is TRBV23-1 and J is TRBJ1-4; possible D gene TRBD1, 5 bases. TRBV23-1 is filed as an ORF, its function uncertain. CDR3 length equals 17 residues. Between the trimmed V and J ends, which lost 7 bases and 10 bases, there was a span of 28 bases. CDR3 region: CASNPRGGGPRCGKLFF. CDR3 sequence (DNA): TGCGCCAGCAACCCGAGGGGCGGCGGGCCAAGATGTGGAAAACTGTTTTTT.

This clonotype was observed at least ten times. This chain connects TRBV20-1 to TRBJ2-5; TRBD2 agrees at 12 bases. V was clipped by 1 base and J by 4 bases; unmatched bases: 16. The CDR3 runs 19 residues. Germline lookup yields CDR1 DFQATT and CDR2 SNEGSKA (reference sequence). CDR3 nucleotides: TGCAGTGCTAGAGGAGGAGCGGCTAGCGGGAGGGCCGGATCAGAGACCCAGTACTTC. It yields the protein CSARGGAASGRAGSETQYF.

At least ten counts were recorded for this clonotype. The V and J genes are TRBV27 and TRBJ2-5; no clear D gene. V lost 4 bases, J lost 4 bases, and 10 bases lay in between. The germline V gene has CDR1 MNHEY and CDR2 SMNVEV (reference sequence). This CDR3 comprises 13 residues. In nucleotides, the CDR3 is TGTGCCAGCAGTTCGCTGTGGGGAGAGACCCAGTACTTC. It is translated as CASSSLWGETQYF.

Details on this clonotype: The CDR3 carries no conserved terminal phenylalanine or tryptophan, so it likely arises from a read error. The chain has TRBV7-9 and TRBJ2-7, with D unclear. The CDR3 has 14 residues. With 3 bases removed from V and 3 bases from J, the gap between germline ends came to 12 bases. Germline V gene lookup returns CDR1 SEHNR and CDR2 FQNEAQ (reference sequence). The CDR3 coding sequence is TGTGCCAGCAGCTTTGAACAAAAGGGCTACGAGCAGTACCTC. Its protein is CASSFEQKGYEQYL.

The chain recombines TRBV7-8 with TRBJ2-7; D is unresolved. V gave up 7 bases and J gave up 5 bases, with 18 bases separating them. CDR1 is SGHVS, CDR2 FQNEAQ, per germline. The CDR3 has 14 amino acids. This chain's CDR3 is CASTKMGPLDEQYF. The CDR3 DNA sequence: TGTGCCAGCACCAAAATGGGCCCTCTGGACGAGCAGTACTTC.

In regard to this clonotype: The conserved closing phenylalanine or tryptophan is absent in this CDR3, likely reflecting a read error. The chain combines TRBV3-1 with TRBJ2-3, with D hard to call. Germline CDR1 is LGHDT and CDR2 is YNNKEL (reference sequence). Trimming shortened V by 1 base and J by 0 bases, and 11 bases separated the two germline ends. This CDR3 has 16 amino acids. CDR3 nucleotide sequence: TGTGCCAGCAGCCAAGTAATAGCCTCTAGCACAGATACGCAGTATTCT. Its protein product is CASSQVIASSTDTQYS.

This clonotype was seen only a few times. This chain joins TRBV19 and TRBJ2-4; D gene unclear. This CDR3 contains 15 residues. Per germline, CDR1 LNHDA and CDR2 SQIVND (reference sequence). V was trimmed by 6 bases and J by 0 bases, leaving 12 bases between them. The CDR3 DNA sequence: TGTGCCAGTAGCAGCACACTACTAGCCAAAAACATTCAGTACTTC. This encodes CASSSTLLAKNIQYF.

Details on this clonotype: In this CDR3 the conserved last residue, phenylalanine or tryptophan, is missing, so a read error is likely. It is unclear where the CDR3 begins or ends on the DNA, so no DNA is shown, and the CDR3 is as TCRdb lists it. The gene calls are TRBV29-1 and TRBJ2-2; TRBD2 reflects the table's D call only, with no check against the DNA. CDR1 is SQVTM and CDR2 is ANQGSEA in the germline V gene. The CDR3 length is 16 residues, termini included. CDR3 loop: CSVEDLSGSRGGELFG.

This clonotype has a count of ten or more. The genes are TRBV6-5 and TRBJ1-4; TRBD1 is a possible D gene (5 bases). CDR1 and CDR2 (germline): MNHEY, SVGAGI. The ends were cut back, 10 bases at V and 4 bases at J, with 13 bases in the middle. The CDR3 is 13 residues long. The CDR3 region is CATQGPLNEKLFF. DNA of the CDR3: TGTGCCACCCAGGGACCCCTTAATGAAAAACTGTTTTTT.

This clonotype was seen a few times. An end of the junction does not agree with germline; a read error may underlie this. This chain links TRBV2 with TRBJ2-7; D call uncertain. This CDR3 contains 12 residues. Germline CDR1 reads SNHLY; CDR2 reads FYNNEI. The CDR3 loop is CASSDWDPSLDF. The CDR3 DNA sequence: TGTGCCAGCAGTGATTGGGATCCCTCCCTGGACTTC. Together with reference TRBV2 and TRBJ2-7, the CDR3 gives the full variable domain: EPEVTQTPSHQVTQMGQEVILRCVPISNHLYFYWYRQILGQKVEFLVSFYNNEISEKSEIFDDQFSVERPDGSNFTLKIRSTKLEDSAMYFCASSDWDPSLDFGPGTRLTVT.

There are many counts of this clonotype. J is TRBJ1-6 and V is TRBV20-1; a weak D match, TRBD1 (6 bases). V was trimmed by 6 bases and J by 0 bases, leaving 9 bases between them. Per the germline V gene, CDR1 is DFQATT and CDR2 is SNEGSKA (reference sequence). CDR3 size: 14 residues. This chain's CDR3 is CSARGSSYNSPLHF. DNA for the CDR3: TGCAGTGCAAGGGGGAGCTCCTATAATTCACCCCTCCACTTT.

This chain joins TRBV12-3 or TRBV12-4 and TRBJ2-7, with TRBD1 matching 8 bases. J was trimmed by 2 bases and V by 5 bases; bases with no gene match: 5. The CDR3 is made up of 14 amino acids. Here the CDR3 reads CASSLDRGTYEQYF. CDR3 nucleotide sequence: TGTGCCAGCAGTCTCGACAGGGGAACCTACGAGCAGTACTTC.

This clonotype was counted only a few times. The V call is TRBV4-3, the J call TRBJ1-6, with a weak D call TRBD1 (6 bases). This CDR3 contains 16 residues. The ends were cut back, 0 bases at V and 7 bases at J, with 13 bases in the middle. Germline V lookup: CDR1 LGHNA, CDR2 YSLEER. The CDR3 sequence: CASSQDPGAGNSPLHF. The CDR3 DNA is TGCGCCAGCAGCCAAGATCCGGGGGCGGGGAATTCACCCCTCCACTTT.

Many counts were recorded for this clonotype. This sequence joins TRBV19 and TRBJ2-6; D gene uncertain. The germline V gene encodes CDR1 LNHDA and CDR2 SQIVND (reference sequence). V lost 11 bases and J lost 4, with 9 bases in between. This CDR3 has 12 amino acids. The CDR3 region has the DNA TGTGCCGTAAACCTCGGGGCCAACGTCCTGACTTTC. This translates into CAVNLGANVLTF.

This clonotype was seen only a few times. The chain links TRBV20-1 to TRBJ1-5; tentative D call: TRBD1 (5 bases). CDR3 length: 15 amino acids. In germline, CDR1 is DFQATT, CDR2 SNEGSKA (reference sequence). V was shortened by 0 bases and J by 3 bases, with 12 bases between the two germline ends. The CDR3, as DNA: TGCAGTGCTAGAGATGAAACAGGACACAATCAGCCCCAGCATTTT. Amino acid sequence: CSARDETGHNQPQHF.

This clonotype was seen only once. A much larger clone differs by one base, so this may be a read error. It is likely a read error, because the conserved phenylalanine at the end of the CDR3 is missing. The CDR3 region is CASSPGLPNEKLFL. Written as DNA, the CDR3 is TGTGCCAGCAGTCCGGGACTGCCAAATGAAAAACTGTTTCTT. J is TRBJ1-4 and V is TRBV12-3 or TRBV12-4, with D perhaps TRBD1 (5 bases). V lost 5 bases to trimming and J lost 5 bases, with 12 bases between them. The CDR3 contains 14 residues.